A single sample is the source of the 10 T cell receptor beta chains below, sequenced in a study of blood T cell repertoires in COVID-19. TCRdb's table, derived via immunoSEQ multiplex PCR, lists solely in-frame clones and lacks some. The table shows more than 350,000 clones, with around nine tenths occurring only once. The specimen sequenced was PBMCs or T cells enriched from blood (not recorded which). These receptors came from a woman in her 50s who had recovered from COVID-19.

The rearrangement links TRBV7-6 to TRBJ2-2; 14 bases map to TRBD2. This CDR3 region has 18 residues. CDR1 and CDR2 (germline): SGHVS, FNYEAQ. V gave up 5 bases and J gave up 1 base; unmatched junction bases: 6. CDR3 sequence (DNA): TGTGCCAGCAGCCAGGGACTAGCGGGGGCTCAGAACACCGGGGAGCTGTTTTTT. Protein sequence: CASSQGLAGAQNTGELFF.

This rearrangement joins TRBV29-1 to TRBJ2-7, with TRBD1 identical over 9 bases. The CDR3 consists of 13 residues. CDR1 and CDR2 from the germline V gene are SQVTM and ANQGSEA. V was clipped by 1 base and J by 5 bases; unmatched bases: 3. CDR3 coding DNA: TGCAGCGTTGAAGCGGGACAGGGAAACGAGCAGTACTTC. Its translation: CSVEAGQGNEQYF.

This clone appeared once. The CDR3 DNA sequence: TGTGCCAGCAGGACGGGGTTTCCCGGGGAGCTGTTTTTT. Translated: CASRTGFPGELFF. This chain uses TRBV6-5 with TRBJ2-2, with D perhaps matching TRBD2 (5 bases). The CDR3 runs 13 residues. The germline V gene encodes CDR1 MNHEY and CDR2 SVGAGI. Trimming removed 6 bases from V and 6 bases from J, with 11 bases in between.

The V and J genes are TRBV30 and TRBJ1-5; D is ambiguous. The CDR3 runs 16 residues. The germline gives CDR1 GTSNPN, CDR2 SVGIG (reference sequence). Trimming took 5 bases from V and 7 from J, leaving 24 bases between them. The CDR3, as DNA: TGTGCCTGGGCCCCCACCGGGGTCCCATTCATCCAGCCCCAGCATTTT. Translating it yields CAWAPTGVPFIQPQHF.

This clone was recorded once. This chain connects TRBV25-1 to TRBJ1-2; 10 bases line up with TRBD1. V was clipped by 2 bases and J by 7 bases; unmatched bases: 10. Germline CDR1 MGHDK, CDR2 SYGVNS. This CDR3 is 16 amino acids long. For the CDR3, the DNA is TGTGCCAGCAGTGAACCGGGACAGGGGTTGGTGAGTGGCTACACCTTC. This codes for CASSEPGQGLVSGYTF.

The V gene is TRBV19, the J gene TRBJ1-2, with TRBD1 as a possible D gene (5 bases). Germline V gene lookup returns CDR1 LNHDA and CDR2 SQIVND (reference sequence). CDR3 length: 15 amino acids. Trimming removed 3 bases at V and 4 bases at J, with 15 bases between. CDR3 DNA: TGTGCCAGTAGTATGACAGCTTCAAATGTCTATGGCTACACCTTC. Translating gives CASSMTASNVYGYTF.

The chain recombines TRBV9 with TRBJ2-1; the match to TRBD1 covers 9 bases. Germline CDR1 and CDR2: SGDLS and YYNGEE. The V gene end was trimmed by 4 bases and the J gene end by 4 bases; junction bases not matched to a gene: 6. The CDR3 consists of 15 residues. The CDR3 region has the DNA TGTGCCAGCAGCCCCGGGGGGACAGGGTACAATGAGCAGTTCTTC. Residues: CASSPGGTGYNEQFF.

The chain uses TRBV7-3 and TRBJ2-1, with 8 bases identical to TRBD2. Trimming cost V 2 bases and J 7 bases; bases outside gene matches: 10. The CDR3 totals 16 residues. The germline CDR1 and CDR2 sequences are SGHTA and FQGTGA. CDR3 coding DNA: TGTGCCAGCAGCTTAGAGGGCGGGGGGCGGAGGAATGAGCAGTTCTTC. The encoded protein is CASSLEGGGRRNEQFF. The full variable domain, with the rest looked up from reference TRBV7-3 and TRBJ2-1, is GAGVSQTPSNKVTEKGKYVELRCDPISGHTALYWYRQSLGQGPEFLIYFQGTGAADDSGLPNDRFFAVRPEGSVSTLKIQRTERGDSAVYLCASSLEGGGRRNEQFFGPGTRLTVL.

This clone was picked up one time. The J gene is TRBJ1-2, the V gene TRBV6-2 or TRBV6-3; a weak D match, TRBD1 (6 bases). Looked up from germline, CDR1 is MNHEY and CDR2 is SVGEGT. Trimming removed 0 bases from V and 3 bases from J, with 17 bases in between. This CDR3 region has 17 residues. The CDR3 DNA reads TGTGCCAGCAGTTACTCGTCCAGTACCGGGACACACTATGGCTACACCTTC. Translating gives CASSYSSSTGTHYGYTF.

The chain combines TRBV19 with TRBJ2-2; tentative D call: TRBD1 (5 bases). The CDR3 loop spans 15 amino acids. Germline V lookup: CDR1 LNHDA, CDR2 SQIVND (reference sequence). With 2 bases removed from V and 5 bases from J, the gap between germline ends came to 12 bases. The CDR3 here is CASSISLGVTGELFF. In nucleotides, the CDR3 is TGTGCCAGTAGTATAAGCTTAGGGGTAACCGGGGAGCTGTTTTTT.